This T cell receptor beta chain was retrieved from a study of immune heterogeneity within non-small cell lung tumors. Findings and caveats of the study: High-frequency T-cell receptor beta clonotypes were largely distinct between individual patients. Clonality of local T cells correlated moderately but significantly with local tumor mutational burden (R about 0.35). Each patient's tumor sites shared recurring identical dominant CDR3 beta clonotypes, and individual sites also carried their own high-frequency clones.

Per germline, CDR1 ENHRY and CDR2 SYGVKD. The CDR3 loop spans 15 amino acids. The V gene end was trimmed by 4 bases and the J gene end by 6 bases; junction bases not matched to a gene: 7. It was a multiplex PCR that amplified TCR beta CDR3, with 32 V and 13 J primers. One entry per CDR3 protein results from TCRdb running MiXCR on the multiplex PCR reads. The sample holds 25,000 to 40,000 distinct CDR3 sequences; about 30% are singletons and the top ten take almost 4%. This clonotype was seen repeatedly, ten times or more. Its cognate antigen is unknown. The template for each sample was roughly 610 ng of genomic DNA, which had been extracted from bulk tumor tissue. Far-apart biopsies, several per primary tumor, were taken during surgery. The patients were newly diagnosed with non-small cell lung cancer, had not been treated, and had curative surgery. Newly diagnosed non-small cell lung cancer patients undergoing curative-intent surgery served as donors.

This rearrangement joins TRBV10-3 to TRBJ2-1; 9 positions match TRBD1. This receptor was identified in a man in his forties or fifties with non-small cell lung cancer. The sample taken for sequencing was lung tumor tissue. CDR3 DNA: TGTGCCATCAGTGGGACGGGACAGGGTGGCAATGAGCAGTTCTTC. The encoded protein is CAISGTGQGGNEQFF.